These 22 T cell receptor beta chains were all obtained from the same sample, sequenced in a study of cytomegalovirus exposure and HLA in healthy donors. It was with 60 Vbeta and 13 Jbeta primers that the PCR ran. The table came from immunoSEQ multiplex PCR; TCRdb's copy has only in-frame clones and leaves some out. This sample has 130,000 to 150,000 clones, with nearly 80% found just once. Sequencing used PBMCs. The receptors stem from a man aged 40-49 years in good health and CMV-seropositive.

The CDR3 nucleotides read TGTGCCAGCAGCCAAGGGAGGTGGCGGGGTAGCACAGATACGCAGTATTTT. Translating it yields CASSQGRWRGSTDTQYF. J is TRBJ2-3 and V is TRBV4-2; the D gene is possibly TRBD2 (6 bases). Trimming left V 1 base short and J 0 bases short, with 14 bases between. This CDR3 region has 17 residues. Germline loops: CDR1 LGHNA, CDR2 YNFKEQ.

The chain uses TRBV5-8 and TRBJ2-2; TRBD2 matches 10 bases. The length of the CDR3 is 16 residues. Germline lookup yields CDR1 SGHTS and CDR2 YDEGEE. The junction had 9 bases not matched to a gene; V was cut back by 4 bases and J by 6 bases. DNA for the CDR3: TGTGCCAGCAGCCGTCTAGGACTAGCGGCGTCCGGGGAGCTGTTTTTT. It encodes CASSRLGLAASGELFF.

This clone was picked up a small number of times. V is TRBV28 and J is TRBJ1-1, with 7 bases that match TRBD1. V lost 6 bases to trimming and J lost 6 bases; unmatched junction nucleotides: 7. Germline CDR1 is MDHEN and CDR2 is SYDVKM. The CDR3 is 13 residues long. CDR3 DNA sequence: TGTGCCAGCAGGCAGACAGGGTTCCCTGAAGCTTTCTTT. This gives the protein CASRQTGFPEAFF.

Only a few counts were recorded for this clone. The chain has TRBV9 and TRBJ1-4; TRBD1 matches at 7 bases. Per germline, CDR1 SGDLS and CDR2 YYNGEE. The CDR3 consists of 15 residues. V was clipped by 2 bases and J by 3 bases; unmatched bases: 4. CDR3 residues: CASSVGTDSNEKLFF. As DNA, the CDR3 is TGTGCCAGCAGCGTCGGGACAGATTCTAATGAAAAACTGTTTTTT.

The J gene is TRBJ2-1, the V gene TRBV7-8, with a tentative D call TRBD2 (6 bases). The CDR3 is made up of 16 amino acids. Germline assignment: CDR1 SGHVS and CDR2 FQNEAQ. Trimming took off 3 bases at V and 5 bases at J, with 17 bases between the two ends. This CDR3 reads CASSFVLDYQHNEQFF. The CDR3 DNA reads as TGTGCCAGCAGCTTCGTTTTGGACTACCAACACAATGAGCAGTTCTTC.

J is TRBJ2-3 and V is TRBV5-1; TRBD2 is a possible D gene (6 bases). This CDR3 comprises 17 residues. Germline CDR1 is SGHRS and CDR2 is YFSETQ. V gave up 1 base and J gave up 2 bases, with 17 bases separating them. The CDR3 spells CASSLFASAGFTDTQYF. The CDR3 DNA follows: TGCGCCAGCAGCTTGTTCGCTTCGGCGGGATTCACAGATACGCAGTATTTT.

The V call is TRBV18, the J call TRBJ1-4; tentative D call: TRBD1 (5 bases). V lost 6 bases and J lost 8, with 13 bases in between. In germline, CDR1 is KGHSH, CDR2 LQKENI. This CDR3 region has 13 residues. CDR3 DNA sequence: TGTGCCAGCTCCACAGGAATAGGGGAAAAACTGTTTTTT. Encoded protein: CASSTGIGEKLFF. The variable domain in full, completed from reference TRBV18 and TRBJ1-4, reads NAGVMQNPRHLVRRRGQEARLRCSPMKGHSHVYWYRQLPEEGLKFMVYLQKENIIDESGMPKERFSAEFPKEGPSILRIQQVVRGDSAAYFCASSTGIGEKLFFGSGTQLSVL.

This clone was detected ten times or more. The CDR3 DNA follows: TGTGCCGGGGGGACAGAGTTCTACGAGCAGTACTTC. Translated: CAGGTEFYEQYF. The chain is built from TRBV2 and TRBJ2-7; D is possibly TRBD1 (7 bases). Trimming stripped 11 bases from V and 3 bases from J, with 14 bases between. Germline CDR1 reads SNHLY; CDR2 reads FYNNEI. This CDR3 region has 12 residues. Drawing the rest from reference TRBV2 and TRBJ2-7, the complete variable domain is EPEVTQTPSHQVTQMGQEVILRCVPISNHLYFYWYRQILGQKVEFLVSFYNNEISEKSEIFDDQFSVERPDGSNFTLKIRSTKLEDSAMYFCAGGTEFYEQYFGPGTRLTVT.

V is TRBV6-4 and J is TRBJ1-2, with TRBD1 as a possible D gene (5 bases). Between the trimmed V and J ends, which lost 6 bases and 8 bases, there was a span of 25 bases. The CDR3 runs 16 residues. Per germline, CDR1 MRHNA and CDR2 SNTAGT. CDR3 region: CASSPRGGTGFEGYTF. Here the CDR3 DNA reads TGTGCCAGCAGCCCAAGGGGCGGGACGGGGTTTGAAGGCTACACCTTC.

This clone was found once. CDR3 residues: CSGSPTRQGFGTEAFF. Written as DNA, the CDR3 is TGTTCCGGCAGCCCCACCCGTCAGGGGTTTGGTACTGAAGCTTTCTTT. The chain links TRBV7-9 to TRBJ1-1; weak D call: TRBD1 (6 bases). The CDR3 is made up of 16 amino acids. Germline loops: CDR1 SEHNR, CDR2 FQNEAQ (reference sequence).

This clone was detected only once. The rearrangement uses TRBV14 and TRBJ1-1, with 9 bases fitting TRBD1. Losses at the gene ends were 0 bases for V and 4 bases for J; bases not matched to a gene: 12. The CDR3 length is 18 residues. Germline CDR1 and CDR2: SGHDN and FVKESK. The CDR3 protein is CASSQESDRGILGTEAFF. The CDR3 nucleotides read TGTGCCAGCAGCCAAGAATCTGACAGGGGGATTTTGGGCACTGAAGCTTTCTTT. Filled out from reference TRBV14 and TRBJ1-1, the complete variable domain reads EAGVTQFPSHSVIEKGQTVTLRCDPISGHDNLYWYRRVMGKEIKFLLHFVKESKQDESGMPNNRFLAERTGGTYSTLKVQPAELEDSGVYFCASSQESDRGILGTEAFFGQGTRLTVV.

This rearrangement joins TRBV10-3 to TRBJ1-3; D gene ambiguous. V shed 6 bases and J shed 0 bases, with 12 bases lying between them. The CDR3 consists of 15 residues. Germline lookup yields CDR1 ENHRY and CDR2 SYGVKD. The CDR3 loop is CAISQDLSSGNTIYF. For the CDR3, the DNA is TGTGCCATCAGCCAGGACTTAAGCTCTGGAAACACCATATATTTT.

J is TRBJ2-7 and V is TRBV7-9, with D possibly matching TRBD2 (5 bases). Trimming removed 2 bases at V and 2 bases at J, with 7 bases between. The CDR3 is 13 amino acids. CDR1 is SEHNR and CDR2 is FQNEAQ in the germline V gene (reference sequence). The CDR3 sequence is CASSLTGTYEQYF. The CDR3, as DNA: TGTGCCAGCAGCTTAACCGGGACCTACGAGCAGTACTTC.

V is TRBV2 and J is TRBJ1-2; 9 bases map to TRBD1. After removal of 7 bases from V and 7 bases from J, the junction contained 13 bases not matched to a gene. The germline gives CDR1 SNHLY, CDR2 FYNNEI. This CDR3 is built from 15 residues. In nucleotides, the CDR3 is TGTGCCAGCACCCACCCCGGACAGGGGAGAAGTGGCTACACCTTC. This codes for CASTHPGQGRSGYTF.

The chain is built from TRBV6-5 and TRBJ1-1; the D gene is possibly TRBD1 (5 bases). The CDR3 extends over 13 amino acids. Germline CDR1 reads MNHEY; CDR2 reads SVGAGI. Deletions cut 2 bases from V and 9 bases from J, with 13 bases between. The CDR3 sequence: CASSYNQGGKAFF. The DNA for the CDR3 is TGTGCCAGCAGTTACAACCAGGGTGGAAAAGCTTTCTTT.

The chain joins TRBV7-6 to TRBJ2-3; D possibly corresponds to TRBD2 (6 bases). V dropped 0 bases and J dropped 4 bases, with 8 bases sitting between them. The CDR3 loop spans 14 amino acids. Germline V CDR1 and CDR2: SGHVS, FNYEAQ. The CDR3 DNA is TGTGCCAGCAGCTTAGCGGGAGGAGCAGATACGCAGTATTTT. Its protein is CASSLAGGADTQYF. The complete variable domain, with remaining parts taken from reference TRBV7-6 and TRBJ2-3, reads GAGVSQSPRYKVTKRGQDVALRCDPISGHVSLYWYRQALGQGPEFLTYFNYEAQQDKSGLPNDRFSAERPEGSISTLTIQRTEQRDSAMYRCASSLAGGADTQYFGPGTRLTVL.

The gene calls are TRBV9 and TRBJ1-4; 8 bases agree with TRBD1. The length of the CDR3 is 16 residues. Germline CDR1 SGDLS, CDR2 YYNGEE. After removal of 4 bases from V and 3 bases from J, the junction contained 8 bases not matched to a gene. The CDR3 spells CASSPTQGAANEKLFF. Here the CDR3 DNA reads TGTGCCAGCAGCCCGACGCAGGGGGCAGCTAATGAAAAACTGTTTTTT.

CDR3 nucleotides: TGTGCCAGCAGCCTAGGGAGGTCCGGGACAGGGGCCTACGAGCAGTACTTC. Translated, it gives CASSLGRSGTGAYEQYF. The chain joins TRBV7-4 to TRBJ2-7; 10 positions match TRBD1. Unmatched junction bases numbered 12, after V lost 5 bases and J lost 2 bases. Germline assignment: CDR1 SGHVT and CDR2 SQSDAQ. The CDR3 runs 17 residues.

The rearrangement links TRBV10-1 to TRBJ1-2, with D possibly TRBD1 on 6 matching bases. The V end was cut by 8 bases, the J end by 3 bases, with 13 bases between. CDR3 size: 13 residues. Germline V lookup: CDR1 WNHNN, CDR2 SYGVQD (reference sequence). The CDR3 reads CASSQGFDYGYTF. DNA of the CDR3: TGCGCCAGCTCACAGGGCTTTGACTATGGCTACACCTTC.

The CDR3 DNA sequence: TGTGCCAGCAGTGATGGGGGCCAGCTCTACGAGCAGTACTTC. It encodes CASSDGGQLYEQYF. The gene calls are TRBV6-5 and TRBJ2-5; a possible D gene is TRBD1 (6 bases). Matching the DNA end better, TRBJ2-7 makes the J call doubtful. The CDR3 has 14 residues. Germline V gene lookup returns CDR1 MNHEY and CDR2 SVGAGI.

This clone appeared once. The chain couples TRBV28 to TRBJ2-7; the match to TRBD2 covers 13 bases. The CDR3 loop spans 17 amino acids. Looked up from germline, CDR1 is MDHEN and CDR2 is SYDVKM. J was trimmed by 2 bases and V by 5 bases; bases with no gene match: 9. The CDR3 sequence is CASSTPSGTSGAYEQYF. The CDR3 DNA reads as TGTGCCAGCAGTACCCCATCCGGGACTAGCGGGGCCTACGAGCAGTACTTC.

The J gene is TRBJ1-5, the V gene TRBV28; D remains ambiguous. V lost 5 bases and J lost 4, with 3 bases in between. Germline CDR1 MDHEN, CDR2 SYDVKM. This CDR3 comprises 11 residues. As DNA, the CDR3 is TGTGCCAGCAGTCCTAATCAGCCCCAGCATTTT. Its protein is CASSPNQPQHF.